A selection of T cell receptor beta chains follows, all from one sample in a study of PD-1 blockade in classical Hodgkin lymphoma. Assay used: immunoSEQ multiplex PCR; TCRdb lists only in-frame clones, some missing. This table holds about 30,000 clones, about four fifths found once. Here the sequenced sample was CD4+ T cells from blood, taken before the fourth cycle of nivolumab. All receptors derive from a human donor with classical Hodgkin lymphoma. Both conserved end residues are part of each CDR3. The order of the fields is V gene, CDR3 length, clone size, J gene, D gene, CDR3 protein, CDR3 DNA. A D gene is named only where the DNA matches it firmly. Not all rows give a size; the values are once, few, many and, for expanded clones, a class.

V gene: TRBV28
CDR3 length: 12
clone size: few
J gene: TRBJ2-7
D gene: .
CDR3 protein: CASSLPGSEQYF
CDR3 DNA: TGTGCCAGCAGCCTACCGGGGTCTGAGCAGTACTTC

V gene: TRBV5-1
CDR3 length: 15
clone size: .
J gene: TRBJ2-7
D gene: .
CDR3 protein: CASSLAAGVSYEQYF
CDR3 DNA: TGCGCCAGCAGCTTGGCTGCAGGGGTCTCCTACGAGCAGTACTTC

V gene: TRBV10-2
CDR3 length: 17
clone size: .
J gene: TRBJ2-3
D gene: TRBD1
CDR3 protein: CASSAYRGAGGTDTQYF
CDR3 DNA: TGCGCCAGCAGTGCTTACAGGGGGGCTGGAGGCACAGATACGCAGTATTTT

V gene: TRBV9
CDR3 length: 13
clone size: .
J gene: TRBJ2-2
D gene: .
CDR3 protein: CASSDANTGELFF
CDR3 DNA: TGTGCCAGCAGCGATGCAAACACCGGGGAGCTGTTTTTT

V gene: TRBV19
CDR3 length: 16
clone size: .
J gene: TRBJ2-1
D gene: TRBD1
CDR3 protein: CASRDSARSSYNEQFF
CDR3 DNA: TGTGCCAGCCGGGACAGTGCCCGGAGCTCCTACAATGAGCAGTTCTTC

V gene: TRBV5-1
CDR3 length: 14
clone size: .
J gene: TRBJ1-1
D gene: .
CDR3 protein: CASSPQALDTEAFF
CDR3 DNA: TGCGCCAGCAGCCCGCAGGCTCTCGACACTGAAGCTTTCTTT

V gene: TRBV11-3
CDR3 length: 17
clone size: .
J gene: TRBJ2-5
D gene: TRBD1
CDR3 protein: CASSAGQGAVIGETQYF
CDR3 DNA: TGTGCCAGCAGCGCCGGACAGGGGGCGGTTATTGGAGAGACCCAGTACTTC

V gene: TRBV21-1
CDR3 length: 15
clone size: .
J gene: TRBJ2-7
D gene: .
CDR3 protein: CASSKKTGGGYEQYF
CDR3 DNA: TGTGCCAGCAGCAAAAAGACAGGGGGGGGCTACGAGCAGTACTTC

V gene: TRBV7-8
CDR3 length: 12
clone size: .
J gene: TRBJ2-3
D gene: .
CDR3 protein: CASSLALDTQYF
CDR3 DNA: TGTGCCAGCAGCTTAGCATTAGATACGCAGTATTTT

V gene: TRBV2
CDR3 length: 13
clone size: .
J gene: TRBJ1-4
D gene: .
CDR3 protein: CASKGGTNEKLFF
CDR3 DNA: TGTGCCAGCAAAGGAGGGACTAATGAAAAACTGTTTTTT

V gene: TRBV25-1
CDR3 length: 14
clone size: .
J gene: TRBJ2-2
D gene: .
CDR3 protein: CASRGTANTGELFF
CDR3 DNA: TGTGCCAGCCGTGGGACCGCGAACACCGGGGAGCTGTTTTTT

V gene: TRBV7-8
CDR3 length: 17
clone size: .
J gene: TRBJ1-2
D gene: .
CDR3 protein: CASSSQGPFSSSYGYTF
CDR3 DNA: TGTGCCAGCAGCTCTCAGGGACCCTTTTCAAGTTCCTATGGCTACACCTTC

V gene: TRBV9
CDR3 length: 13
clone size: .
J gene: TRBJ1-3
D gene: .
CDR3 protein: CASSVGAGSTIYF
CDR3 DNA: TGTGCCAGCAGCGTAGGGGCGGGTTCCACCATATATTTT

V gene: TRBV5-1
CDR3 length: 14
clone size: .
J gene: TRBJ1-3
D gene: .
CDR3 protein: CASSLGSSGNTIYF
CDR3 DNA: TGCGCCAGCAGCTTAGGCAGCTCTGGAAACACCATATATTTT

V gene: TRBV28
CDR3 length: 12
clone size: .
J gene: TRBJ2-3
D gene: .
CDR3 protein: CASNPSTDTQYF
CDR3 DNA: TGTGCCAGCAACCCAAGCACAGATACGCAGTATTTT

V gene: TRBV30
CDR3 length: 13
clone size: .
J gene: TRBJ1-4
D gene: .
CDR3 protein: CAWWRATNEKLFF
CDR3 DNA: TGTGCCTGGTGGAGGGCAACTAATGAAAAACTGTTTTTT

V gene: TRBV5-1
CDR3 length: 15
clone size: .
J gene: TRBJ2-1
D gene: TRBD1
CDR3 protein: CASSLTGGSTMEQFF
CDR3 DNA: TGCGCCAGCAGCTTGACAGGGGGATCTACAATGGAGCAGTTCTTC

V gene: TRBV4-2
CDR3 length: 17
clone size: once
J gene: TRBJ1-5
D gene: .
CDR3 protein: CASSQDAPDSMYQPQHF
CDR3 DNA: TGTGCCAGCAGCCAAGATGCTCCCGACTCTATGTATCAGCCCCAGCATTTT

V gene: TRBV5-1
CDR3 length: 15
clone size: .
J gene: TRBJ2-5
D gene: .
CDR3 protein: CASSLAIGGRETQYF
CDR3 DNA: TGCGCCAGCAGCTTGGCCATAGGGGGGCGAGAGACCCAGTACTTC

V gene: TRBV5-1
CDR3 length: 14
clone size: .
J gene: TRBJ2-5
D gene: TRBD1
CDR3 protein: CASSGGQVGETQYF
CDR3 DNA: TGCGCCAGCAGCGGGGGACAGGTCGGGGAGACCCAGTACTTC